This T cell receptor (beta chain) was documented in a study of naive and memory T cell subsets. Study outcomes and limitations: Over 90% of naive TCR sequences appeared only once, unlike memory subsets.

As to this clonotype: No antigen is known for it.

Two oligonucleotides, mixed equimolar, formed the beta constant-region primer covering TRBC1 and TRBC2. TCRdb independently ran MiXCR on the UMI-ligation and nested PCR reads; one entry per CDR3 protein. The sample has 120,000 to 150,000 distinct CDR3 sequences, approximately 15% seen once; the top ten hold approximately 0.13%. Trimming stripped 0 bases from V and 4 bases from J, with 10 bases between. The CDR3 totals 14 residues. Germline V gene lookup returns CDR1 SGHKS and CDR2 YYEKEE (reference sequence). The sequence derives from a human donor in good health. Sequencing was done on a sample of naive CD4+ T cells from blood. This chain links TRBV5-5 with TRBJ1-1; D ambiguous. In DNA form, the CDR3 reads TGTGCCAGCAGCTTGGAGGCTGCCGTCACTGAAGCTTTCTTT. Protein product: CASSLEAAVTEAFF.